Included here is one TCR beta chain sequence, with context. Its antigen is still unknown. Per-base quality was not reported, and no clone a single base away is much larger than it. Sequencing instrument: Illumina HiSeq 1500. Using fastp at Q25 and MiXCR, TCRdb reprocessed the public reads and kept productive beta chains. For every CDR3 protein sequence, its rows merge into one entry that carries the most common genes and DNA. The sample records about 130,000 distinct CDR3 sequences, roughly a quarter of which are singletons. Approximately 35% of the sample belongs to the ten largest clones. These data belong to a study of T cell repertoires in cytomegalovirus infection (dated 2019 in TCRdb). Context from the whole study: Because public TCR beta signatures pointed to carriage of CMV infection together with the matching HLA type, the HLA type of each donor mattered for the analysis.

Summary of the overall study and its limitations: The ex vivo response was dominated by HLA-C-restricted CMV-specific TCR beta clonotypes, which also provided the single most frequent clonotype in two of eight donors. In both this cohort and an independent cohort of approximately 350 donors, the cumulative frequency of public TCR beta family members distinguished carriers of CMV infection plus the relevant HLA type.

The CDR3 holds 15 amino acids from the cysteine to the phenylalanine. Left in the record is the CDR3 DNA by itself, 45 bases read in frame from the first base. The CDR1 and CDR2 encoded by the germline V gene are MNHEY and SVGEGT. Trimming removed 2 bases from V and 2 bases from J, leaving 9 bases between the germline ends. This clonotype originated in a human donor in good health (CMV status not recorded). Some clones in this sample may be carry-over from other donors' samples. Sample: PBMCs, sequenced either directly or after in vitro stimulation (not recorded which). The chain is encoded by TRBV6-2 or TRBV6-3 joined to TRBJ2-2; D gene: possibly TRBD2, on 6 matching bases. CDR3 sequence: CASSYLAPNTGELFF. The DNA is as follows: TGTGCCAGCAGTTACCTAGCGCCTAACACCGGGGAGCTGTTTTTT.